This is a list of T cell receptor beta chains from one sample in a study of blood T cell repertoires in COVID-19. Measured with immunoSEQ multiplex PCR; TCRdb has only the in-frame clones, and not every one. Of around 210,000 clones in the sample, about 88% were seen once. Sequencing used peripheral blood. The receptor set was obtained from a man in his forties or fifties with COVID-19, enrolled during active disease. CDR3s include the opening cysteine and the closing phenylalanine or tryptophan. A D gene is named only where the DNA matches it firmly. Only part of the rows carry a size: once, few, many, or a class if the clone is expanded.

v_gene	abundance	j_gene	d_gene	CDR3nt	CDR3aa
TRBV7-3	few	TRBJ2-2	.	TGTGCCAGCAGGGGAGACACCGGGGAGCTGTTTTTT	CASRGDTGELFF
TRBV10-2	.	TRBJ2-7	TRBD2	TGCGCCAGCAGTGAGGTGGGGGGGTGGCAGTACTTC	CASSEVGGWQYF
TRBV2	.	TRBJ2-5	TRBD1	TGTGCCAGCAGTGAAGCGCTTCAGGGGGCACAAGAGACCCAGTACTTC	CASSEALQGAQETQYF
TRBV19	.	TRBJ2-1	.	TGTGCCAGTAGCGGGAAGACCTACAATGAGCAGTTCTTC	CASSGKTYNEQFF
TRBV29-1	.	TRBJ1-2	.	TGCAGCGTTGAAGATAATGGCTGCACCTTC	CSVEDNGCTF
TRBV5-5	.	TRBJ2-7	.	TGTGCCAGCAGCTTGGTACTGACAGAGAACTCCTACGAGCAGTACTTC	CASSLVLTENSYEQYF
TRBV7-6	.	TRBJ2-3	TRBD1	TGTGCCAGCAGCTTAGGGACAGGGGGCTTCACAGATACGCAGTATTTT	CASSLGTGGFTDTQYF
TRBV30	.	TRBJ1-1	.	TGTGCCTGGAGCTACGACCTAGGCGCTTTCTTT	CAWSYDLGAFF
TRBV5-8	many	TRBJ2-1	TRBD2	TGTGCCAGCAGCACCCTACTAGCGGGGGGGCACGTTGAGCAGTTCTTC	CASSTLLAGGHVEQFF
TRBV5-4	.	TRBJ1-1	TRBD1	TGTGCCAGCAGCACCCAGGGGGCGAACACTGAAGCTTTCTTT	CASSTQGANTEAFF
TRBV18	.	TRBJ1-2	TRBD1	TGTGCCAGCTCACTCCAAACAGGCGGGACAGGGGATCCCTATGGCTACACCTTC	CASSLQTGGTGDPYGYTF
TRBV2	once	TRBJ2-2	TRBD2	TGTGCCAGCAGGGGGTTCAGGGAGGGCACCGGGGAGCTGTTTTTT	CASRGFREGTGELFF
TRBV25-1	.	TRBJ2-5	TRBD2	TGTGCCAGCAGATCTAGCGGGGGGCAAGAGACCCAGTACTTC	CASRSSGGQETQYF
TRBV11-2	many	TRBJ2-7	TRBD1	TGTGCCAGCAGCTCCCGGACAGGGTGGGGAGAGCAGTACTTC	CASSSRTGWGEQYF
TRBV15	once	TRBJ1-2	.	TGTGCCACCAGCAGGTTCTTGGAGGGACGAGAGCTTAACTATGGCTACACCTTC	CATSRFLEGRELNYGYTF
TRBV7-8	.	TRBJ2-1	TRBD1	TGTGCCAGCAGCCTACGGGACAGTGACAATGAGCAGTTCTTC	CASSLRDSDNEQFF
TRBV5-4	.	TRBJ1-6	TRBD1	TGTGCCAGCAGCTTGGAGGGGGCAGGAGGATCACCCCTCCACTTT	CASSLEGAGGSPLHF
TRBV4-1	few	TRBJ1-5	.	TGCGCCAGCAGCCAAGACAGGGTTAGCAATCAGCCCCAGCATTTT	CASSQDRVSNQPQHF
TRBV6-6	once	TRBJ2-7	TRBD1	TGTGCCAGCAGCGGGACAGGGGATTTCTACGAGCAGTACTTC	CASSGTGDFYEQYF
TRBV11-2	.	TRBJ2-7	TRBD1	TGTGCCAGCAGCTCGCCCGGGACAGGGGCCTACGAGCAGTACTTC	CASSSPGTGAYEQYF